This TCR beta chain was captured by sequencing in a study of cytomegalovirus exposure and HLA in healthy donors. The CDR3 runs to 14 residues. From germline, CDR1 is PRHDT and CDR2 FYEKMQ (reference sequence). The junction had 3 bases not matched to a gene; V was cut back by 4 bases and J by 4 bases. With 60 Vbeta and 13 Jbeta primers, the PCR was carried out. Generated by immunoSEQ multiplex PCR, the TCRdb table keeps only in-frame clones and is missing some. The sample includes approximately 110,000 clones, about two thirds seen only once; the top ten take nearly 8.5%. The origin of this receptor is a woman between 40 and 50 years old in good health and CMV-seropositive. Sequencing was carried out using PBMCs. The genes are TRBV13 and TRBJ1-2, with 10 bases that match TRBD1. The CDR3 bases are TGTGCCAGCAGCTACCGGACAGGGGGCTATGGCTACACCTTC. It yields the protein CASSYRTGGYGYTF.